This T cell receptor beta chain was identified during a study of graft-versus-host responses after intestinal transplantation. Study details: Recipients obtained multivisceral, liver-intestinal, or isolated intestinal transplants. The study gave all recipients anti-thymocyte globulin induction, then tacrolimus and steroids for about 3 years.

Profiled with immunoSEQ multiplex PCR; TCRdb holds only in-frame clones, not every one. The sample consists of 25,000 or so clones, 82% of them appearing once. To note about this clone: Its antigen remains unknown.

Findings of the study overall: Allografts of one patient group, those with graft-donor T cell macrochimerism, had high graft-versus-host to host-versus-graft clonal ratios. Declining HvG levels early post-transplant were linked to peak circulating GvH clone levels.

This CDR3 contains 16 residues. Looked up from germline, CDR1 is MGHRA and CDR2 is YSYEKL. Trimming removed 1 base from V and 3 bases from J; junction bases left unmatched: 5. This sequence originates from a human donor who received an intestinal transplant. J is TRBJ2-7 and V is TRBV4-1, with 11 bases matching TRBD2. Material: unstimulated CD4+ T cells sorted from spleen or lymph node cells, obtained before intestinal transplant. The CDR3 sequence: CASSQGPGTSGYEQYF. For the CDR3, the DNA is TGCGCCAGCAGCCAAGGACCCGGGACTAGCGGCTACGAGCAGTACTTC.